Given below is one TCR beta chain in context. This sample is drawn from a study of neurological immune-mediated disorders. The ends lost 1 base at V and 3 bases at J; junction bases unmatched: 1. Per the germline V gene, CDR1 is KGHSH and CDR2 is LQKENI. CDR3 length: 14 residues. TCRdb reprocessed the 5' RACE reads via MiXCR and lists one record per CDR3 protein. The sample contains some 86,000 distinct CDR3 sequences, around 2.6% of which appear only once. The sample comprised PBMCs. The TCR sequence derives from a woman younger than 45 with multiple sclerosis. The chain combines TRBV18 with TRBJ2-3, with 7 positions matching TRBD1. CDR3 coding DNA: TGTGCCAGCTCACCACAGGGGGCAACAGATACGCAGTATTTT. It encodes CASSPQGATDTQYF.